The 14 T cell receptor beta chains in this list originate from one sample, sequenced in a study of cytomegalovirus exposure and HLA in healthy donors. Researchers ran the PCR with 60 Vbeta and 13 Jbeta primers. Data came from immunoSEQ multiplex PCR; TCRdb stores just in-frame clones and leaves some out. The sample contains roughly 160,000 clones, roughly 80% of which appear only once. The sequenced sample was PBMCs. The source of these receptors is a male donor in good health and CMV-seronegative.

The chain has TRBV7-3 and TRBJ2-1; 8 bases are shared with TRBD2. Germline V CDR1 and CDR2: SGHTA, FQGTGA. Trimming removed 2 bases from V and 8 bases from J; junction bases left unmatched: 11. The CDR3 spans 16 residues. The CDR3 reads CASSLGASGPKDEQFF. DNA of the CDR3: TGTGCCAGCAGCTTAGGAGCTAGCGGGCCTAAAGATGAGCAGTTCTTC.

V usage is TRBV9 and J usage is TRBJ1-1, with D uncertain. Germline-derived CDR1 and CDR2 are SGDLS and YYNGEE. CDR3 length: 14 amino acids. The V end lost 6 bases, the J end lost 1 base, and 13 bases lay between the germline ends. The CDR3 sequence is CASNNPGWNTEAFF. The CDR3 nucleotides are TGTGCCAGCAACAACCCGGGGTGGAACACTGAAGCTTTCTTT. Full variable domain (rest looked up from reference TRBV9 and TRBJ1-1): DSGVTQTPKHLITATGQRVTLRCSPRSGDLSVYWYQQSLDQGLQFLIQYYNGEERAKGNILERFSAQQFPDLHSELNLSSLELGDSALYFCASNNPGWNTEAFFGQGTRLTVV.

The chain joins TRBV5-4 to TRBJ2-2, with 9 positions matching TRBD2. With V trimmed by 1 base and J by 7 bases, 8 bases remained unmatched. The CDR3 contains 16 residues. Germline assignment: CDR1 SGHNT and CDR2 YYREEE (reference sequence). CDR3 in amino acids: CASSLMGGGAFGELFF. CDR3 DNA: TGTGCCAGCAGCTTGATGGGCGGGGGGGCCTTCGGGGAGCTGTTTTTT.

The chain is built from TRBV7-3 and TRBJ2-3; the match to TRBD2 covers 11 bases. The germline CDR1 and CDR2 sequences are SGHTA and FQGTGA. With V trimmed by 5 bases and J by 4 bases, 5 bases remained unmatched. The CDR3 is made up of 15 amino acids. CDR3 sequence: CASSVLAGAPDTQYF. In DNA form, the CDR3 reads TGTGCCAGCAGCGTACTAGCGGGAGCCCCAGATACGCAGTATTTT.

The chain has TRBV29-1 and TRBJ2-1, with 8 bases lining up with TRBD2. In germline, CDR1 is SQVTM, CDR2 ANQGSEA. The CDR3 covers 14 residues. Trimming at V came to 7 bases and at J to 7 bases, leaving 12 bases not matched to a gene. CDR3 coding DNA: TGCAGCGCAGGAGGGGGGACTAGTCGAAATGAGCAGTTCTTC. Protein product: CSAGGGTSRNEQFF.

Notes on this clone: Germline and junction disagree at one end, which may indicate a read error. The rearrangement joins TRBV7-7 to TRBJ1-4; TRBD1 matches 11 bases. The germline V gene encodes CDR1 SSHAT and CDR2 FNYEAQ (reference sequence). This CDR3 contains 14 residues. DNA of the CDR3: TGTGCTAGCAGCCGCGGGACAGGGGGTGAAAAACTGTTTTTT. Translation gives CASSRGTGGEKLFF.

The CDR3 DNA is TGTGCCAGTAGTATAGATTTCGGGCTAGCGGGGGCCAATGAGCAGTTCTTC. Its protein product is CASSIDFGLAGANEQFF. The chain couples TRBV19 to TRBJ2-1; 10 positions agree with TRBD2. CDR3 length equals 17 residues. Trimming took 0 bases from V and 6 from J; bases not matched to a gene: 8. The germline V gene encodes CDR1 LNHDA and CDR2 SQIVND (reference sequence).

V is TRBV5-1 and J is TRBJ2-3, with 8 positions matching TRBD2. CDR1 SGHRS and CDR2 YFSETQ come from the germline V gene. The CDR3 consists of 16 residues. With 5 bases clipped from V and 0 bases from J, the junction kept 8 bases outside the gene matches. CDR3 region: CASSRRTSQSTDTQYF. The CDR3 coding sequence is TGCGCCAGCAGTCGTAGGACTAGCCAAAGCACAGATACGCAGTATTTT.

This CDR3 reads CASSLAAGSHEQYF. CDR3 in DNA: TGTGCCAGCAGCTTGGCGGCAGGGTCCCACGAGCAGTACTTC. The J gene is TRBJ2-5, the V gene TRBV7-2; possibly TRBD1 for D (5 bases). Matching the DNA end better, TRBJ2-7 makes the J call doubtful. Germline V gene data show CDR1 as SGHTA and CDR2 as FQGNSA. The CDR3 totals 14 residues.

The genes are TRBV5-1 and TRBJ2-5; 13 bases map to TRBD2. After removal of 5 bases from V and 2 bases from J, the junction contained 9 bases not matched to a gene. The CDR3 sequence is 17 residues long. Germline V CDR1 and CDR2: SGHRS, YFSETQ. CDR3 amino acids: CASSSPSGLAGQETQYF. DNA of the CDR3: TGCGCCAGCAGTTCACCCTCGGGACTAGCGGGGCAAGAGACCCAGTACTTC.

J is TRBJ2-3 and V is TRBV5-6, with D tentatively TRBD1 (6 bases). This CDR3 is 17 amino acids long. The V end was cut by 4 bases, the J end by 2 bases, with 20 bases between. Germline V gene data show CDR1 as SGHDT and CDR2 as YYEEEE. CDR3 sequence (DNA): TGTGCCAGCAGCCCCCGGTGGACAGAGCTCTCCACAGATACGCAGTATTTT. This sequence encodes CASSPRWTELSTDTQYF.

This clone showed up just once. This chain uses TRBV6-5 with TRBJ2-5, with TRBD2 matching over 7 bases. Germline trimming cut 1 base from V and 5 bases from J; bases unmatched to any gene: 4. This CDR3 is 14 amino acids long. Germline V gene sequence: CDR1 MNHEY, CDR2 SVGAGI. The DNA for the CDR3 is TGTGCCAGCAGTTACTGGGGGAGGGATGAGACCCAGTACTTC. It encodes CASSYWGRDETQYF.

This clone occurred a few times. CDR3 sequence: CASSTRWTGTGPQHF. DNA of the CDR3: TGTGCCAGCAGCACGCGATGGACAGGGACAGGGCCCCAGCATTTT. V and J are TRBV28 and TRBJ1-5, with 8 bases lining up with TRBD1. Germline lookup yields CDR1 MDHEN and CDR2 SYDVKM. The CDR3 is 15 residues long. With 6 bases clipped from V and 9 bases from J, the junction kept 13 bases outside the gene matches.

CDR3 sequence: CASSLSGGAARNSPLHF. The CDR3 DNA reads as TGTGCCAGCAGTTTATCGGGAGGGGCCGCCCGGAATTCACCCCTCCACTTT. The chain has TRBV27 and TRBJ1-6, with D maybe TRBD1 (5 bases). V shed 0 bases and J shed 7 bases, with 16 bases lying between them. Germline V gives CDR1 MNHEY, CDR2 SMNVEV (reference sequence). The CDR3 totals 17 residues.